What follows are 14 T cell receptor beta chains derived from one specimen sequenced in a study of T cell responses to AZD1222 COVID-19 vaccine. Using immunoSEQ multiplex PCR, the repertoire was profiled, and TCRdb retains in-frame clones only, with some absent. The sample holds some 130,000 clones, about 89% seen once. Sequencing used peripheral blood, obtained on day 0 of AZD1222 vaccination. These TCRs come from an adult in good health.

This chain joins TRBV6-5 and TRBJ2-2; D is uncertain. The CDR3 loop spans 13 amino acids. From germline, CDR1 is MNHEY and CDR2 SVGAGI. V gave up 8 bases and J gave up 5 bases, with 12 bases separating them. The CDR3 spells CASGMGRTGELFF. The CDR3 nucleotides are TGTGCCAGCGGTATGGGTAGAACCGGGGAGCTGTTTTTT.

The genes are TRBV6-6 and TRBJ1-2; D is uncertain. V gave up 6 bases and J gave up 3 bases, with 8 bases separating them. Looked up from germline, CDR1 is MNHNY and CDR2 is SVGAGI (reference sequence). The CDR3 length is 12 residues. CDR3 residues: CASSAGYYGYTF. The CDR3, as DNA: TGTGCCAGCAGCGCGGGTTACTATGGCTACACCTTC.

The chain links TRBV3-1 (or the pseudogene TRBV3-2) to TRBJ1-4; D is undetermined. The germline V and J ends were trimmed by 4 bases and 7 bases, with 19 bases remaining between them. The CDR3 sequence is 16 residues long. In germline, CDR1 is LGHDT, CDR2 YNNKEL (reference sequence). CDR3 DNA: TGTGCCAGCAGCCCCAGATGGGGTGTTTCTTTTGAAAAACTGTTTTTT. Translation gives CASSPRWGVSFEKLFF.

CDR3 protein: CASRGQHNSPLHF. Here the CDR3 DNA reads TGTGCCAGCAGGGGACAGCATAATTCACCCCTCCACTTT. V is TRBV25-1 and J is TRBJ1-6, with TRBD1 matching 7 bases. This CDR3 comprises 13 residues. The V gene's germline CDR1 is MGHDK and CDR2 SYGVNS. J gave up 5 bases and V 6 bases, and 1 base lay outside the gene matches.

A remark on this clone: Its ends do not fully match the called genes, so a read error is possible. The chain uses TRBV13 and TRBJ2-3, with D hard to call. CDR3 length: 14 residues. CDR1 is PRHDT, CDR2 FYEKMQ, per germline (reference sequence). For the CDR3, the DNA is TGTGCCAGCAGCGTAGGAACTCCACCGGATACGCAGTATTTT. Translated, it gives CASSVGTPPDTQYF.

Only one count was recorded for this clone. This sequence joins TRBV12-5 and TRBJ1-2, with D perhaps matching TRBD1 (6 bases). V dropped 6 bases and J dropped 6 bases, with 20 bases sitting between them. Germline V gene data show CDR1 as LGHNT and CDR2 as FRNRAP. This CDR3 is built from 15 residues. CDR3 protein: CASGPTGRLSHGYTF. As DNA, the CDR3 is TGTGCTAGTGGACCTACAGGGCGCCTAAGCCATGGCTACACCTTC.

The chain couples TRBV19 to TRBJ2-2; 13 nucleotides line up with TRBD2. J lost 3 bases, V lost 9 bases, and 7 bases had no gene match. The germline gives CDR1 LNHDA, CDR2 SQIVND (reference sequence). This CDR3 region has 16 residues. The CDR3 sequence: CASRQGLAGYTGELFF. CDR3 DNA sequence: TGTGCCAGCAGACAGGGACTAGCGGGATACACCGGGGAGCTGTTTTTT.

This sequence joins TRBV19 and TRBJ1-2, with a possible D match to TRBD1 (5 bases). The CDR3 covers 13 residues. V was clipped by 10 bases and J by 5 bases, with 17 bases between them. The V gene's germline CDR1 is LNHDA and CDR2 SQIVND (reference sequence). CDR3 sequence reads: CATRGGRLYGYTF. In DNA form, the CDR3 reads TGTGCCACTAGGGGTGGCAGGTTATATGGCTACACCTTC.

The V gene is TRBV29-1, the J gene TRBJ2-1, with 8 bases lining up with TRBD2. CDR1 is SQVTM, CDR2 ANQGSEA, per germline. This CDR3 contains 16 residues. Trimming removed 5 bases from V and 1 base from J; junction bases left unmatched: 10. CDR3 DNA: TGCAGCGTTTACGATAACGGGGGGGAGTCCTACAATGAGCAGTTCTTC. This translates into CSVYDNGGESYNEQFF.

This clone was recorded once. The chain recombines TRBV27 with TRBJ1-3; TRBD1 agrees at 9 bases. CDR3 size: 15 residues. The germline V gene encodes CDR1 MNHEY and CDR2 SMNVEV (reference sequence). V dropped 6 bases and J dropped 4; count of bases not matched to a gene: 7. CDR3 residues: CASSQGGTGGNTIYF. The CDR3 nucleotides are TGTGCCAGCAGCCAAGGGGGGACAGGGGGAAACACCATATATTTT.

The chain combines TRBV19 with TRBJ2-7, with D uncertain. The V and J ends lost 3 bases and 2 bases respectively, with 8 bases between them. The germline CDR1 and CDR2 sequences are LNHDA and SQIVND (reference sequence). This CDR3 comprises 13 residues. The CDR3, as DNA: TGTGCCAGTAGTATGGCCCTTGCCTACGAGCAGTACTTC. It encodes CASSMALAYEQYF.

The rearrangement joins TRBV6-7 to TRBJ1-1, with D unclear. TRBV6-7 is recorded as an ORF, its role being uncertain. The CDR3 loop spans 15 amino acids. Trimming removed 2 bases at V and 1 base at J, with 11 bases between. Written as DNA, the CDR3 is TGTGCCAGCAGTTACATGGTGGCTTCGAACACTGAAGCTTTCTTT. Protein product: CASSYMVASNTEAFF.

The chain links TRBV21-1 to TRBJ1-1; the table names TRBD1, a call not compared with the DNA. TRBV21-1 is a listed pseudogene. The CDR3 spans 11 residues. This CDR3 is CASRDKTEAFF. In DNA form, the CDR3 reads TGTGCCAGCAGGGACAAGACAGAAGCTTTCTTT.

The rearrangement links TRBV10-3 to TRBJ1-1, with TRBD1 as a possible D gene (5 bases). CDR1 ENHRY and CDR2 SYGVKD come from the germline V gene. V lost 6 bases and J lost 0, with 8 bases in between. This CDR3 is 13 amino acids long. The CDR3 DNA reads TGTGCCATCAGGGGGGGGTTGAACACTGAAGCTTTCTTT. Translation: CAIRGGLNTEAFF.